The 7 T cell receptor beta chains presented below share a single source sample, sequenced in a study of blood T cell repertoires in COVID-19. Using immunoSEQ multiplex PCR, the repertoire was profiled, and TCRdb retains in-frame clones only, with some absent. The sample consists of approximately 140,000 clones, approximately 80% of them appearing once. Sequenced material: peripheral blood. The receptors here all came from a human donor in a cohort sampled during active COVID-19.

The genes are TRBV5-6 and TRBJ2-3; tentatively, D is TRBD1 (6 bases). Germline loops: CDR1 SGHDT, CDR2 YYEEEE. Trimming shortened V by 3 bases and J by 5 bases, and 10 bases separated the two germline ends. This CDR3 is 13 amino acids long. The CDR3 spells CASSSGTRDTQYF. CDR3 DNA sequence: TGTGCCAGCAGCTCCGGGACAAGAGATACGCAGTATTTT. The complete variable domain, with remaining parts taken from reference TRBV5-6 and TRBJ2-3, reads DAGVTQSPTHLIKTRGQQVTLRCSPKSGHDTVSWYQQALGQGPQFIFQYYEEEERQRGNFPDRFSGHQFPNYSSELNVNALLLGDSALYLCASSSGTRDTQYFGPGTRLTVL.

CDR3 in DNA: TGTGCCAGCAGCTTGCTGGGAGACTATAACAATGAGCAGTTCTTC. Translated, it gives CASSLLGDYNNEQFF. The chain is built from TRBV11-3 and TRBJ2-1; maybe TRBD2 (5 bases). The germline gives CDR1 SGHNT, CDR2 YENEEA. Trimming pared 3 bases from V and 5 bases from J, leaving 14 bases between. This CDR3 is 15 amino acids long.

This sequence joins TRBV6-2 or TRBV6-3 and TRBJ2-2; D possibly corresponds to TRBD2 (5 bases). The CDR3 loop spans 17 amino acids. V was trimmed by 0 bases and J by 3 bases, leaving 14 bases between them. Germline V gene sequence: CDR1 MNHEY, CDR2 SVGEGT. The CDR3 protein is CASSYSRRTGDTGELFF. The CDR3 DNA sequence: TGTGCCAGCAGTTACTCCCGGAGGACCGGGGACACCGGGGAGCTGTTTTTT.

This chain uses TRBV29-1 with TRBJ2-1; D not resolved. The CDR3 spans 12 residues. V was cut by 6 bases and J by 9 bases, with 15 bases left in between. Germline V gene lookup returns CDR1 SQVTM and CDR2 ANQGSEA. CDR3 nucleotides: TGCAGCGTGTACTACCAGATGCCTGAGCAGTTCTTC. Protein: CSVYYQMPEQFF.

V gene TRBV9 combines with J gene TRBJ1-2; D remains ambiguous. Trimming cost V 4 bases and J 8 bases, with 12 bases left between them. Germline V CDR1 and CDR2: SGDLS, YYNGEE. This CDR3 region has 12 residues. This CDR3 reads CASSQTLGGYTF. The CDR3 DNA is TGTGCCAGCAGCCAGACCCTAGGAGGCTACACCTTC.

CDR3: CASSPTGAGELFF. The CDR3 DNA reads TGTGCCAGCTCCCCGACAGGGGCCGGGGAGCTGTTTTTT. The rearrangement uses TRBV18 and TRBJ2-2, with 8 bases lining up with TRBD1. V was clipped by 6 bases and J by 6 bases; unmatched bases: 3. Germline CDR1 is KGHSH and CDR2 is LQKENI. This CDR3 comprises 13 residues.

The chain recombines TRBV29-1 with TRBJ1-3; weak D call: TRBD1 (6 bases). Germline V lookup: CDR1 SQVTM, CDR2 ANQGSEA. The CDR3 is 14 amino acids. V dropped 3 bases and J dropped 2 bases, with 11 bases sitting between them. The CDR3 sequence is CSVDQGLAGNTIYF. In DNA, the CDR3 is TGCAGCGTTGACCAGGGGCTGGCTGGAAACACCATATATTTT. Together with reference TRBV29-1 and TRBJ1-3, the CDR3 gives the full variable domain: SAVISQKPSRDICQRGTSLTIQCQVDSQVTMMFWYRQQPGQSLTLIATANQGSEATYESGFVIDKFPISRPNLTFSTLTVSNMSPEDSSIYLCSVDQGLAGNTIYFGEGSWLTVV.